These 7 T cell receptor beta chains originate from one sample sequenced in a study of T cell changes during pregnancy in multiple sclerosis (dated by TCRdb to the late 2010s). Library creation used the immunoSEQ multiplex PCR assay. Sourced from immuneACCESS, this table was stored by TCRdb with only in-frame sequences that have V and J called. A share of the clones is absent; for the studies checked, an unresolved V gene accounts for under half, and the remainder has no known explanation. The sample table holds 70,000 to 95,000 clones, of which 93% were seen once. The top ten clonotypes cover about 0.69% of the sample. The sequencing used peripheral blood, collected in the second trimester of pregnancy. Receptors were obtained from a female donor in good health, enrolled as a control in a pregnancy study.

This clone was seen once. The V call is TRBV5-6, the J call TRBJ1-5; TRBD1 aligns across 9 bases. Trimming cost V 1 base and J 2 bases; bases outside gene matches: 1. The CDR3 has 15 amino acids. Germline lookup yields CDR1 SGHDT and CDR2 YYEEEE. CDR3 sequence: CASSLRDRGNQPQHF. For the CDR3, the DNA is TGTGCCAGCAGCTTGAGGGACAGGGGCAATCAGCCCCAGCATTTT.

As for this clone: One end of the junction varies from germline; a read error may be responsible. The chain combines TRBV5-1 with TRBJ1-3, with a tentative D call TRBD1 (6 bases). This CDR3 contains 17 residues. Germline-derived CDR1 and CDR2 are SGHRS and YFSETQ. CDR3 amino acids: CASRLEEQGHSGNTIYF. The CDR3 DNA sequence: TGCGCCAGCAGGTTGGAGGAGCAGGGGCACTCTGGAAACACCATATATTTT.

The CDR3 reads CASSKIGDEVSSYNEQFF. The CDR3 bases are TGCGCCAGCAGCAAGATTGGCGATGAGGTTTCCTCCTACAATGAGCAGTTCTTC. This chain joins TRBV4-3 and TRBJ2-1; D remains unclear. Germline-derived CDR1 and CDR2 are LGHNA and YSLEER. V dropped 5 bases and J dropped 0 bases, with 20 bases sitting between them. The CDR3 sequence is 18 residues long.

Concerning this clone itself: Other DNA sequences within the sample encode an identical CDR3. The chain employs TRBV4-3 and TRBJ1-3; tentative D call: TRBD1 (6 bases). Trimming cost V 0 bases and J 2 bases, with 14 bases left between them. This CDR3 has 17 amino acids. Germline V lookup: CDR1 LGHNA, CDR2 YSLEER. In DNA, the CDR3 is TGCGCCAGCAGCCAAGATAGTGGGGGCTTAACTGGAAACACCATATATTTT. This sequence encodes CASSQDSGGLTGNTIYF.

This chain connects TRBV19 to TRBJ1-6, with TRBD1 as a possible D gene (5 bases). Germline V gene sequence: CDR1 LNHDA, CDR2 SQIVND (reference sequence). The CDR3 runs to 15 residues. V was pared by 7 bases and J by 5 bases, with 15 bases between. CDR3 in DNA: TGTGCCAGTACCCTGGGGGAGGTTAATAATTCACCCCTCCACTTT. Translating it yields CASTLGEVNNSPLHF.

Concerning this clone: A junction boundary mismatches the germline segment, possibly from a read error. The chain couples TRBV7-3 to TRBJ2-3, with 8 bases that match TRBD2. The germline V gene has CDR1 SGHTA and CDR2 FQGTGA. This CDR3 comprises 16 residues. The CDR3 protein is CASSLTTGGGTDTQYF. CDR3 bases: TGTGCCAGCAGCCTAACGACGGGAGGGGGCACAGATACGCAGTATTTT.

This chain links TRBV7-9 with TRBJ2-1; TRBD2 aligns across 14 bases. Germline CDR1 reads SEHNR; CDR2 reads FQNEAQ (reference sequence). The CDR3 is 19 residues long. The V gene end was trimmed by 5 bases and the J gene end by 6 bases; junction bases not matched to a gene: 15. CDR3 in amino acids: CASSMRLAGGSPGGNEQFF. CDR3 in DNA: TGTGCCAGCAGCATGAGACTAGCGGGGGGGTCGCCAGGGGGCAATGAGCAGTTCTTC.